The 13 T cell receptor beta chains below were found in one sample sequenced in a study of beta chain features in type 1 diabetes (dated by TCRdb to the late 2010s). The library was produced with the immunoSEQ multiplex PCR assay. The entire amount of isolated RNA was reverse transcribed using the High Capacity cDNA Reverse Transcription Kit, so the sequenced TCRB transcripts were expressed ones. TCRdb limited this immuneACCESS table to in-frame rearrangements with V and J called. A share of clones is missing; checked studies link under half to unresolved V genes, and the rest is unexplained. The sample yields about 620,000 clones; about 16% were counted once. The ten largest clones capture around 0.095% of the sample. Sequenced sample: naive CD4+ T cells from blood. Interpreted using the paper, the cell subset or site label stands for: true naive CD4+ T cells. The source is a man younger than 35 in good health.

The CDR3 nucleotides are TGTGCCAGCAGCTTATACGACAGGGTAGAAGCTTTCTTT. It codes for CASSLYDRVEAFF. V is TRBV7-2 and J is TRBJ1-1, with TRBD1 matching 7 bases. CDR1 and CDR2 (germline): SGHTA, FQGNSA. Losses at the gene ends were 2 bases for V and 8 bases for J; bases not matched to a gene: 5. The CDR3 runs 13 residues.

This clone was seen more than once but under ten times. The chain employs TRBV7-2 and TRBJ2-1, with 8 bases identical to TRBD1. In germline, CDR1 is SGHTA, CDR2 FQGNSA. The trim removed 5 bases at V and 8 bases at J, leaving 8 bases unmatched. There are 14 residues in the CDR3. CDR3 DNA sequence: TGTGCCAGCAGCGCAAGGACAGGGATCGATGAGCAGTTCTTC. Translated: CASSARTGIDEQFF.

The rearrangement uses TRBV9 and TRBJ1-6; tentative D call: TRBD1 (6 bases). From germline, CDR1 is SGDLS and CDR2 YYNGEE. Trimming took 0 bases from V and 6 from J, leaving 13 bases between them. CDR3 length: 16 residues. In DNA form, the CDR3 reads TGTGCCAGCAGCGTAGAGGCAGGGGCGCTTAATTCACCCCTCCACTTT. Translating gives CASSVEAGALNSPLHF.

The chain couples TRBV7-2 to TRBJ2-5, with D unresolved. V dropped 2 bases and J dropped 11 bases, with 12 bases sitting between them. The CDR3 consists of 12 residues. Germline V lookup: CDR1 SGHTA, CDR2 FQGNSA. The CDR3 DNA follows: TGTGCCAGCAGCTTATGGATAGCAGAGCAGTACTTC. Encoded protein: CASSLWIAEQYF.

The V call is TRBV7-8, the J call TRBJ1-1; perhaps TRBD1 as D (5 bases). Germline V gene data show CDR1 as SGHVS and CDR2 as FQNEAQ. V was cut by 4 bases and J by 6 bases, with 9 bases left in between. This CDR3 region has 12 residues. The DNA for the CDR3 is TGTGCCAGCAGCTCAGGGTACGCTGAAGCTTTCTTT. This encodes CASSSGYAEAFF.

CDR3 sequence (DNA): TGTGCCAGCAGCTTAGCGTCGAAAAGCTCCTACGAGCAGTACTTC. Residues: CASSLASKSSYEQYF. The chain combines TRBV11-1 with TRBJ2-7; D is uncertain. The CDR3 consists of 15 residues. Germline loops: CDR1 SGHAT, CDR2 FQDESV (reference sequence). Trimming pared 0 bases from V and 0 bases from J, leaving 9 bases between.

This clone was seen a handful of times. The rearrangement uses TRBV7-2 and TRBJ1-5; D ambiguous. The CDR3 sequence is 14 residues long. Deletions cut 5 bases from V and 7 bases from J, with 15 bases between. CDR1 SGHTA and CDR2 FQGNSA come from the germline V gene. The CDR3 nucleotides are TGTGCCAGCAGCCTAGTCGGGATGGGGCAGCCCCAGCATTTT. The encoded protein is CASSLVGMGQPQHF. Full variable domain (outside the CDR3, taken from reference TRBV7-2 and TRBJ1-5): GAGVSQSPSNKVTEKGKDVELRCDPISGHTALYWYRQSLGQGLEFLIYFQGNSAPDKSGLPSDRFSAERTGGSVSTLTIQRTQQEDSAVYLCASSLVGMGQPQHFGDGTRLSIL.

This clone was counted between two and nine times. This chain links TRBV15 with TRBJ2-3; 8 bases match TRBD1. Germline V gene lookup returns CDR1 LNHNV and CDR2 YYDKDF (reference sequence). V shed 4 bases, J shed 1 base, and the junction held 7 bases outside the gene matches. The CDR3 contains 16 residues. CDR3 residues: CATSKNRGRGTDTQYF. In nucleotides, the CDR3 is TGTGCCACCAGCAAGAACAGGGGGAGAGGCACAGATACGCAGTATTTT.

This clone was observed a handful of times. The V gene is TRBV25-1, the J gene TRBJ2-1; unclear D gene. Germline CDR1 reads MGHDK; CDR2 reads SYGVNS. V shed 1 base and J shed 4 bases, with 5 bases lying between them. The CDR3 spans 13 residues. This CDR3 is CASSELRYNEQFF. The CDR3 DNA follows: TGTGCCAGCAGTGAATTGAGGTACAATGAGCAGTTCTTC.

The CDR3 is CASTRGWRLHEQYF. The CDR3 DNA reads TGCGCCAGCACCAGGGGGTGGAGGCTGCACGAGCAGTACTTC. V gene TRBV23-1 combines with J gene TRBJ2-7; 7 positions match TRBD1. TRBV23-1 is designated an ORF whose function remains uncertain. The trim removed 7 bases at V and 5 bases at J, leaving 11 bases unmatched. The CDR3 loop spans 14 amino acids.

The V call is TRBV5-4, the J call TRBJ2-4; possible D gene TRBD1, 6 bases. The CDR3 extends over 12 amino acids. V was trimmed by 4 bases and J by 9 bases, leaving 11 bases between them. Germline CDR1 SGHNT, CDR2 YYREEE (reference sequence). The CDR3 is CASSADRGIQYF. CDR3 in DNA: TGTGCCAGCAGCGCGGACAGAGGCATTCAGTACTTC.

The chain is built from TRBV14 and TRBJ1-2; D remains unclear. V was cut by 2 bases and J by 3 bases, with 10 bases left in between. The CDR3 runs 14 residues. The germline V gene encodes CDR1 SGHDN and CDR2 FVKESK. This CDR3 is CASSQFLGYYGYTF. CDR3 nucleotides: TGTGCCAGCAGCCAATTCTTAGGGTACTATGGCTACACCTTC.

In its sample, this clone was seen a few times. The chain carries TRBV18 and TRBJ2-7; D possibly uses TRBD1 or TRBD2 (5 bases each). The V end was cut by 8 bases, the J end by 0 bases, with 17 bases between. The CDR3 loop spans 15 amino acids. Per the germline V gene, CDR1 is KGHSH and CDR2 is LQKENI. The CDR3 region is CASNLGTGSSYEQYF. CDR3 coding DNA: TGTGCCAGCAACCTTGGGACGGGGAGCTCCTACGAGCAGTACTTC.